A single TCR beta chain is shown here with its context. The target antigen is unknown. The CDR3 is 14 amino acids. Germline values: CDR1 SGHVS, CDR2 FQNEAQ. J gave up 1 base and V 5 bases, and 5 bases lay outside the gene matches. Healthy bone marrow donors made up the donor group. This sample was included in a study of cytomegalovirus exposure and HLA in healthy donors. Study-level points and caveats: In a later analysis, specific HLA alleles were associated with over 15,000 TCR beta sequences at a 0.05 false discovery rate. 87-base-pair reads could not separate some V segments, including TRBV6-2 and TRBV6-3. Near-uniform donor sequencing depth was presumed by presence/absence analyses.

Researchers ran the PCR with 60 Vbeta and 13 Jbeta primers. Sequenced by immunoSEQ multiplex PCR; TCRdb stores in-frame clones only, minus some. The sample shows 55,000 to 75,000 clones, 62% of them seen only once. Input material: PBMCs. This TCR was sampled from a man aged 25-45 years in good health and CMV-seronegative. The chain employs TRBV7-8 and TRBJ2-7, with TRBD1 identical over 7 bases. CDR3 sequence (DNA): TGTGCCAGCAGCATCGTCAGGGGGTCCTACGAGCAGTACTTC. Amino acids: CASSIVRGSYEQYF.